The 3 T cell receptor beta chains reported below all come from one sample, sequenced in a study of T cells in Graves' hyperthyroidism and ophthalmopathy. Researchers amplified the TCR beta CDR3 regions from RNA transcripts. HTBI primers were used for first-round RT-PCR of the TCR CDR3. Using its own MiXCR run on the multiplex PCR reads, TCRdb lists one record per CDR3 protein. Of more than 40,000 distinct CDR3 sequences in the sample, more than 40% were seen once. The sample comprised peripheral blood or thyroid tissue (not recorded which). These TCRs come from a woman aged 50 to 60 with Graves' hyperthyroidism.

This clonotype appeared once. The chain links TRBV7-8 to TRBJ2-7; TRBD1 agrees at 8 bases. Germline V gene data show CDR1 as SGHVS and CDR2 as FQNEAQ. This CDR3 spans 15 amino acids. The J segment lost 7 bases and the V segment lost 5 bases, leaving 13 bases of the junction unmatched. This CDR3 is CASSLGQGNTGEQYF. The CDR3 coding sequence is TGTGCCAGCAGCCTCGGACAGGGCAACACCGGGGAGCAGTACTTC. The full variable domain, its missing parts supplied by reference TRBV7-8 and TRBJ2-7, is GAGVSQSPRYKVAKRGQDVALRCDPISGHVSLFWYQQALGQGPEFLTYFQNEAQLDKSGLPSDRFFAERPEGSVSTLKIQRTQQEDSAVYLCASSLGQGNTGEQYFGPGTRLTVT.

This clonotype has more than one count but fewer than ten. Compared with germline, one end of the junction differs, possibly owing to a read error. The chain has TRBV28 and TRBJ1-4; TRBD1 might be the D (5 bases). The CDR3 consists of 12 residues. The germline CDR1 and CDR2 sequences are MDHEN and SYDVKM. The CDR3 protein is CASSSQGGKLLF. CDR3 bases: TGTGCCAGCAGTTCCCAGGGTGGAAAACTGCTTTTT.

This clonotype was counted a few times. The gene calls are TRBV29-1 and TRBJ1-1; TRBD1 agrees at 7 bases. Trimming at V came to 7 bases and at J to 8 bases, leaving 4 bases not matched to a gene. The CDR3 totals 10 residues. Germline assignment: CDR1 SQVTM and CDR2 ANQGSEA. This CDR3 is CSGRGLEAFF. As DNA, the CDR3 is TGCAGCGGTAGGGGGCTCGAAGCTTTCTTT.